Presented here are 9 T cell receptor beta chains from one specimen sequenced in a study of T cell responses to AZD1222 COVID-19 vaccine. Clones were sequenced by immunoSEQ multiplex PCR, and TCRdb holds only the in-frame ones, with some missing. The repertoire holds approximately 110,000 clones, with 90% to 95% as singletons. The source was peripheral blood, collected on day 0 of AZD1222 vaccination. Every receptor here comes from an adult in good health.

The gene calls are TRBV3-1 (or the pseudogene TRBV3-2) and TRBJ1-1, with unresolved D. The CDR3 consists of 11 residues. V dropped 7 bases and J dropped 8 bases, with 11 bases sitting between them. In germline, CDR1 is LGHDT, CDR2 YNNKEL (reference sequence). The CDR3: CASTHVAEAFF. CDR3 DNA sequence: TGTGCCAGCACCCATGTTGCCGAAGCTTTCTTT.

This clone was detected only once. This chain connects TRBV10-3 to TRBJ1-5; the D is unclear. The ends were cut back, 10 bases at V and 1 base at J, with 17 bases in the middle. The CDR3 loop spans 15 amino acids. Germline V CDR1 and CDR2: ENHRY, SYGVKD. DNA for the CDR3: TGTGCCACCAGCCCCAGGAGGCAGAGCAATCAGCCCCAGCATTTT. Encoded protein: CATSPRRQSNQPQHF.

A single count supports this clone. V usage is TRBV6-5 and J usage is TRBJ1-1, with unresolved D. Trimming shortened V by 1 base and J by 2 bases, and 5 bases separated the two germline ends. The CDR3 contains 13 residues. Germline V lookup: CDR1 MNHEY, CDR2 SVGAGI. CDR3 nucleotides: TGTGCCAGCAGTTACTTGGAAAACACTGAAGCTTTCTTT. Translated, it gives CASSYLENTEAFF.

The chain is built from TRBV7-9 and TRBJ1-1; 7 bases match TRBD1. The germline V gene has CDR1 SEHNR and CDR2 FQNEAQ (reference sequence). CDR3 length: 13 amino acids. J was trimmed by 4 bases and V by 5 bases; bases with no gene match: 4. The CDR3 sequence is CASSRSGGTEAFF. CDR3 DNA sequence: TGTGCCAGCAGCCGATCAGGGGGCACTGAAGCTTTCTTT. The variable domain in full, completed from reference TRBV7-9 and TRBJ1-1, reads DTGVSQNPRHKITKRGQNVTFRCDPISEHNRLYWYRQTLGQGPEFLTYFQNEAQLEKSRLLSDRFSAERPKGSFSTLEIQRTEQGDSAMYLCASSRSGGTEAFFGQGTRLTVV.

This clone was counted only a few times. This chain connects TRBV15 to TRBJ2-7; 8 bases map to TRBD2. The V gene's germline CDR1 is LNHNV and CDR2 YYDKDF (reference sequence). Losses at the gene ends were 3 bases for V and 4 bases for J; bases not matched to a gene: 8. The CDR3 runs to 15 residues. CDR3 amino acids: CATSSTLAEKYEQYF. CDR3 coding DNA: TGTGCCACCAGCAGCACACTAGCGGAGAAATACGAGCAGTACTTC.

The chain links TRBV9 to TRBJ1-1; D gene uncertain. Germline values: CDR1 SGDLS, CDR2 YYNGEE. V was trimmed by 1 base and J by 5 bases, leaving 15 bases between them. There are 15 residues in the CDR3. The DNA of the CDR3 is TGTGCCAGCAGCGTAACGGCGGCCGGTGCAACTGAAGCTTTCTTT. Amino acid sequence: CASSVTAAGATEAFF.

V and J are TRBV7-7 and TRBJ1-6; D uncertain. The CDR3 contains 16 residues. Germline V gives CDR1 SSHAT, CDR2 FNYEAQ (reference sequence). V was clipped by 4 bases and J by 7 bases, with 17 bases between them. This CDR3 is CASSSKFPDSNSPLHF. Written as DNA, the CDR3 is TGTGCCAGCAGCTCAAAATTTCCGGATTCAAATTCACCCCTCCACTTT.

The J gene is TRBJ1-1, the V gene TRBV14; D not resolved. CDR1 is SGHDN and CDR2 is FVKESK in the germline V gene. This CDR3 region has 14 residues. Between the trimmed V and J ends, which lost 5 bases and 0 bases, there was a span of 10 bases. DNA for the CDR3: TGTGCCAGCAGCGCGGACCGAATGAACACTGAAGCTTTCTTT. It yields the protein CASSADRMNTEAFF.

V usage is TRBV11-2 and J usage is TRBJ2-1; 10 bases fit TRBD2. V was clipped by 3 bases and J by 6 bases; unmatched bases: 8. The germline V gene encodes CDR1 SGHAT and CDR2 FQNNGV. The CDR3 covers 16 residues. As DNA, the CDR3 is TGTGCCAGCAGCTTTCTAGCGGGAGCTTGGGCCAATGAGCAGTTCTTC. Translated: CASSFLAGAWANEQFF.